These 14 T cell receptor beta chains were sequenced from one sample in a study of cytomegalovirus exposure and HLA in healthy donors. With 60 Vbeta and 13 Jbeta primers, the PCR was carried out. Profiled with immunoSEQ multiplex PCR; TCRdb holds only in-frame clones, not every one. This sample contains around 210,000 clones. The specimen was PBMCs. These receptors originate from a girl aged 2 to 10 in good health and CMV-seropositive.

This chain uses TRBV6-4 with TRBJ2-1; TRBD2 agrees at 7 bases. CDR1 is MRHNA and CDR2 is SNTAGT in the germline V gene. The CDR3 has 15 amino acids. The V gene end was trimmed by 6 bases and the J gene end by 8 bases; junction bases not matched to a gene: 13. The CDR3, as DNA: TGTGCCAGCAGACGAGCGGGATGGGGCTCGGATGAGCAGTTCTTC. Amino acids: CASRRAGWGSDEQFF.

The J gene is TRBJ1-2, the V gene TRBV30, with 9 bases that match TRBD1. This CDR3 comprises 14 residues. Germline loops: CDR1 GTSNPN, CDR2 SVGIG (reference sequence). The V segment lost 2 bases and the J segment 4 bases; nucleotides outside the gene matches: 5. CDR3 sequence: CAWSIRDRVYGYTF. DNA for the CDR3: TGTGCCTGGAGTATCCGGGACAGGGTCTATGGCTACACCTTC.

The gene calls are TRBV28 and TRBJ2-3; D is undetermined. The CDR3 runs to 15 residues. CDR1 is MDHEN and CDR2 is SYDVKM in the germline V gene. V lost 2 bases and J lost 2, with 11 bases in between. The CDR3 sequence is CASSLISTATDTQYF. The CDR3 nucleotides read TGTGCCAGCAGTTTAATAAGTACAGCCACAGATACGCAGTATTTT.

The rearrangement joins TRBV11-1 to TRBJ2-7; a weak D match, TRBD2 (5 bases). The CDR3 has 13 residues. V was pared by 2 bases and J by 6 bases, with 11 bases between. Germline V lookup: CDR1 SGHAT, CDR2 FQDESV (reference sequence). CDR3: CASSLRGFFEQYF. As DNA, the CDR3 is TGTGCCAGCAGCTTACGAGGGTTCTTCGAGCAGTACTTC.

The rearrangement uses TRBV28 and TRBJ2-7, with 14 nucleotides matching TRBD2. The V gene end was trimmed by 7 bases and the J gene end by 4 bases; junction bases not matched to a gene: 9. The CDR3 totals 16 residues. The germline CDR1 and CDR2 sequences are MDHEN and SYDVKM. For the CDR3, the DNA is TGTGCCAGCACCACTGGGACTAGCGGGAGCGGGTACGAGCAGTACTTC. It codes for CASTTGTSGSGYEQYF.

The DNA for the CDR3 is TGTGCCAGCAGCGTAGCGCCAGGGCAGGGGGTAGCCAAAAACATTCAGTACTTC. Translating it yields CASSVAPGQGVAKNIQYF. V and J are TRBV9 and TRBJ2-4, with 7 positions matching TRBD1. V was clipped by 0 bases and J by 0 bases; unmatched bases: 9. This CDR3 spans 18 amino acids. The germline gives CDR1 SGDLS, CDR2 YYNGEE. Drawing the rest from reference TRBV9 and TRBJ2-4, the complete variable domain is DSGVTQTPKHLITATGQRVTLRCSPRSGDLSVYWYQQSLDQGLQFLIQYYNGEERAKGNILERFSAQQFPDLHSELNLSSLELGDSALYFCASSVAPGQGVAKNIQYFGAGTRLSVL.

The CDR3 DNA is TGTGCCAGCAGTGATTTTGGTGGATCAGGGGCGAGTCCACCCCTCCACTTT. This codes for CASSDFGGSGASPPLHF. J is TRBJ1-6 and V is TRBV2; D is possibly TRBD1 (6 bases). The CDR3 contains 17 residues. V lost 3 bases to trimming and J lost 11 bases, with 23 bases between them. Germline V CDR1 and CDR2: SNHLY, FYNNEI.

This chain joins TRBV5-4 and TRBJ1-1, with unresolved D. Trimming left V 2 bases short and J 5 bases short, with 16 bases between. Germline V gives CDR1 SGHNT, CDR2 YYREEE (reference sequence). This CDR3 has 15 amino acids. The CDR3 spells CASSFWGASKTEAFF. DNA of the CDR3: TGTGCCAGCAGCTTTTGGGGAGCCTCGAAAACTGAAGCTTTCTTT.

This chain joins TRBV28 and TRBJ2-1; 12 bases line up with TRBD2. Per germline, CDR1 MDHEN and CDR2 SYDVKM. V shed 6 bases, J shed 6 bases, and the junction held 18 bases outside the gene matches. This CDR3 comprises 19 residues. The CDR3 DNA follows: TGTGCCAGCAGCCCGACTAGCGGGAGTTCCTGCCCCCTTCGCAATGAGCAGTTCTTC. Amino acids: CASSPTSGSSCPLRNEQFF.

The V call is TRBV7-2, the J call TRBJ2-3, with D unresolved. The CDR3 is 12 amino acids. Deletions cut 3 bases from V and 2 bases from J, with 3 bases between. Germline V gene data show CDR1 as SGHTA and CDR2 as FQGNSA. The CDR3 protein is CASSFFTDTQYF. CDR3 sequence (DNA): TGTGCCAGCAGCTTCTTCACAGATACGCAGTATTTT.

V gene TRBV2 combines with J gene TRBJ1-1, with 8 bases lining up with TRBD1. V was pared by 8 bases and J by 11 bases, with 13 bases of the junction left unmatched. The CDR3 loop spans 13 amino acids. Germline CDR1 is SNHLY and CDR2 is FYNNEI. The CDR3 region is CASRIEQGGYAFF. The CDR3 DNA is TGTGCCAGCCGCATCGAACAGGGGGGATACGCTTTCTTT. Based on the CDR3 plus reference TRBV2 and TRBJ1-1, the full variable domain is EPEVTQTPSHQVTQMGQEVILRCVPISNHLYFYWYRQILGQKVEFLVSFYNNEISEKSEIFDDQFSVERPDGSNFTLKIRSTKLEDSAMYFCASRIEQGGYAFFGQGTRLTVV.

CDR3 region: CAWSGGGGEQFF. The DNA for the CDR3 is TGTGCCTGGAGTGGGGGGGGAGGTGAGCAGTTCTTC. The J gene is TRBJ2-1, the V gene TRBV30, with 7 positions matching TRBD2. The CDR3 contains 12 residues. CDR1 is GTSNPN and CDR2 is SVGIG in the germline V gene (reference sequence). J gave up 9 bases and V 1 base, and 3 bases lay outside the gene matches. Based on the CDR3 plus reference TRBV30 and TRBJ2-1, the full variable domain is SQTIHQWPATLVQPVGSPLSLECTVEGTSNPNLYWYRQAAGRGLQLLFYSVGIGQISSEVPQNLSASRPQDRQFILSSKKLLLSDSGFYLCAWSGGGGEQFFGPGTRLTVL.

This rearrangement joins TRBV15 to TRBJ2-2; D might be TRBD1 (5 bases). From germline, CDR1 is LNHNV and CDR2 YYDKDF (reference sequence). The CDR3 is 17 residues long. Deletions cut 2 bases from V and 0 bases from J, with 13 bases between. CDR3 nucleotides: TGTGCCACCAGCAGAACTCTGACAGAGGCGAACACCGGGGAGCTGTTTTTT. Protein: CATSRTLTEANTGELFF.

J is TRBJ2-2 and V is TRBV4-1, with a tentative D call TRBD2 (7 bases). Trimming stripped 1 base from V and 3 bases from J, with 12 bases between. This CDR3 comprises 16 residues. Germline values: CDR1 MGHRA, CDR2 YSYEKL. CDR3 sequence reads: CASSQGQGRDTGELFF. CDR3 in DNA: TGCGCCAGCAGCCAAGGCCAGGGGAGGGACACCGGGGAGCTGTTTTTT.